A selection of T cell receptor beta chains follows, all from one sample in a study of control samples from healthy donors and cancer patients. Using immunoSEQ multiplex PCR, the repertoire was profiled, and TCRdb retains in-frame clones only, with some absent. The table records roughly 130,000 clones, under 95% of them present only once. The sequencing sample was made of blood. The receptors shown here come from a man between 18 and 35 years old in good health. The CDR3 runs from the conserved cysteine through the conserved F or W. A row's size may be missing; if present it is once, few, many or a size class.

V gene	clone size	J gene	CDR3 protein
TRBV6-5	.	TRBJ1-6	CASRGQPGSPLHF
TRBV5-1	.	TRBJ2-3	CASSIPAGGGTDTQYF
TRBV5-1	.	TRBJ1-2	CASSYDRANYGYTF
TRBV6-4	.	TRBJ1-6	CASRARDGSSPLHF
TRBV11-3	.	TRBJ2-3	CASSLDSGAGTQYF
TRBV24-1	.	TRBJ1-4	CATSDSTGGEKLFF
TRBV30	.	TRBJ1-2	CASESGYTF
TRBV6-5	.	TRBJ1-2	CAIGSNPYGYTF
TRBV6-1	.	TRBJ1-2	CASSEAGGNYGYTF
TRBV2	.	TRBJ2-7	CASRRLALSYEQYF
TRBV7-6	.	TRBJ2-2	CASGNKHGRTNTGELFF
TRBV6-6	.	TRBJ2-5	CASSYSQSQETQYF
TRBV4-1	.	TRBJ1-3	CASSQGLRQGALGNTIYF
TRBV12-3/TRBV12-4	few	TRBJ1-1	CASTLELNTEAFF
TRBV12-3/TRBV12-4	once	TRBJ1-6	CASSLHTDSPLHF
TRBV6-5	once	TRBJ1-6	CASKTGYSPLHF
TRBV9	.	TRBJ1-1	CASSETPNTEAFF
TRBV5-1	.	TRBJ1-2	CASSYGPQGDGYTF
TRBV19	once	TRBJ1-1	CASSINPQGGTEAFF
TRBV19	.	TRBJ1-1	CASSIRAGALRSEAFF
TRBV7-9	.	TRBJ2-2	CASSLKSSNTGELFF
TRBV12-3/TRBV12-4	.	TRBJ2-3	CASAHRDRPQYF
TRBV6-5	once	TRBJ1-4	CASSRMRGTNEKLFF
TRBV25-1	.	TRBJ2-7	CASSDRGGQNYEQYF
TRBV19	.	TRBJ1-1	CASSISSRGTEAFF
TRBV18	.	TRBJ2-1	CASSPPGLPWGNEQFF